This TCR beta chain was sequenced during a study of PD-L1 blockade in urothelial cancer (dated by TCRdb to 2016 to 2017). Looking at the study overall: Every patient began therapy at some point between 2014 and 2015 and was given atezolizumab 1,200 mg intravenously every 3 weeks. Just over 28 patients had pretreatment blood TCR-seq, 24 had at least one posttreatment blood collection, and 24 had tumor TCR-seq. Durable clinical benefit meant progression-free survival longer than 6 months, and TCR features were also tested against progression-free and overall survival. Somatic, immune and clinical correlates of response to PD-L1 blockade with atezolizumab in urothelial cancer were the focus of an exploratory multi-omic analysis. An ECOG performance status of 0 or 1 was recorded for the patients, and 0 to 3 prior chemotherapy regimens had been received by the patients. In the same patients, whole exome sequencing and RNA sequencing of pretreatment tumors were performed in addition to TCR sequencing. Blood samples were analyzed at two time points: 3 weeks after treatment start (second dose) and 6 weeks after treatment start. About 90% of the 29 patients were males with bladder-origin urothelial cancer, and about 65% of the roughly 30 reported a prior smoking history. About 10 patients achieved durable clinical benefit and 15 to 20 did not. TCR sequencing covered pretreatment tumor samples and matched, serially collected peripheral blood taken before and after atezolizumab treatment. Blood samples yielded a median of roughly 140,000 T cells and around 80,000 unique TCRs, with median clonality 0.080. Overall results and qualifications from the work: At 3 weeks after the start of treatment, tumor-associated TCR clones in peripheral blood had expanded more in patients with durable benefit (n ≈ 23, p = 0.022). Improved progression-free and overall survival was found to be associated with pretreatment peripheral blood TCR clonality below the median. Because the sample size was small (n ≈ 30) and many exploratory analyses were performed, the results are intended to be hypothesis-generating.

This clone occurred once. Its recognized antigen is unknown. No base-level quality is on record; no much larger clone is a single base apart. From the germline V gene, CDR1 is SGHDT and CDR2 is YYEEEE. The CDR3 runs 16 residues from the cysteine to the phenylalanine. Left in the record is the CDR3 DNA by itself, 48 bases read in frame from the first base. V has 2 bases trimmed and J has 3 bases trimmed; junction bases matching no gene number 8. The meaning of the sample's time point label: peripheral blood 6 weeks after treatment start. The cohort comprised fewer than 35 patients with locally advanced or metastatic urothelial carcinoma treated at Memorial Sloan Kettering on a trial protocol. Peripheral blood mononuclear cells were collected from each patient pretreatment and during treatment, giving between 1 and 8 total time points per patient. The Qiagen DNeasy Blood extraction kit was used to purify genomic DNA from total PBMCs and tumor samples. Collected pretreatment and during treatment, PBMCs were isolated and stored as previously described.

Each PCR received spiked-in synthetic TCR analog templates so that absolute template abundance could be estimated from read counts. The immunoSEQ assay was used to amplify TCRbeta CDR3 regions from genomic DNA with bias-controlled V and J gene primers. Rearranged TCRbeta segments were sequenced at approximately 20X coverage. As for how the authors treated the data: Clustering was used to correct sequencing errors, and CDR3s were annotated against IMGT to assign V, D and J genes. Downstream analyses used only productive TCRbeta rearrangements and left out out-of-frame or stop-codon sequences. Clonality was computed as one minus Shannon entropy normalized by the log of the number of unique productive sequences. Clones differing between time points or between blood and tumor were identified using Fisher's exact test with Benjamini-Hochberg correction, with an adjusted p below 0.01 applied as the threshold. TCRdb retrieved this table from immuneACCESS and kept in-frame rearrangements only. Not all clones are present; in checked studies, unresolved V genes account for under half, and no reason is known for the remainder. The D gene and trimming were derived from the DNA, and the V and J assignments and clone size from that table. In all, the sample holds roughly 29,000 clones, and around four fifths of those were seen once. 2.5% to 3.5% of the sample lies in the top ten.

The sequencing here drew on PBMCs, taken around atezolizumab (anti-PD-L1) treatment. The V and J segments used are TRBV5-6 and TRBJ2-5; TRBD1 matches 9 bases in the middle. This sequence was found in a man aged 65 to 85 with urothelial cancer. The CDR3 in this case is CASSFWTGTGKETQYF. The DNA sequence is as follows: TGTGCCAGCAGCTTTTGGACCGGGACAGGGAAAGAGACCCAGTACTTC. The CDR3 plus the reference TRBV5-6 and TRBJ2-5 genes for the other parts give the full variable domain: DAGVTQSPTHLIKTRGQQVTLRCSPKSGHDTVSWYQQALGQGPQFIFQYYEEEERQRGNFPDRFSGHQFPNYSSELNVNALLLGDSALYLCASSFWTGTGKETQYFGPGTRLLVL.